This entry concerns a single T cell receptor (beta chain). Additional DNA sequences in this sample encode the identical CDR3. This entry is derived from a study of blood T cell repertoires in COVID-19. Whole-study context: The United States, Italy and Spain provided the acute and convalescent COVID-19 samples. T cells, B-cell-depleted T cells, or PBMCs provided the cDNA or gDNA that served as material.

V dropped 2 bases and J dropped 4 bases, with 14 bases sitting between them. The CDR3 length is 15 residues. Germline assignment: CDR1 SGHTA and CDR2 FQGNSA. This table comes from immunoSEQ multiplex PCR, and its TCRdb copy is limited to in-frame clones, with some not included. The sample lists under 300,000 clones; 75% to 85% were seen once. This clonotype was obtained from a middle-aged woman who had recovered from COVID-19. The V and J genes are TRBV7-2 and TRBJ1-1; D is undetermined. What was sequenced was peripheral blood. The CDR3 sequence is CASSLRRVGVTEAFF. In DNA form, the CDR3 reads TGTGCCAGCAGCTTACGTCGGGTCGGGGTCACTGAAGCTTTCTTT.